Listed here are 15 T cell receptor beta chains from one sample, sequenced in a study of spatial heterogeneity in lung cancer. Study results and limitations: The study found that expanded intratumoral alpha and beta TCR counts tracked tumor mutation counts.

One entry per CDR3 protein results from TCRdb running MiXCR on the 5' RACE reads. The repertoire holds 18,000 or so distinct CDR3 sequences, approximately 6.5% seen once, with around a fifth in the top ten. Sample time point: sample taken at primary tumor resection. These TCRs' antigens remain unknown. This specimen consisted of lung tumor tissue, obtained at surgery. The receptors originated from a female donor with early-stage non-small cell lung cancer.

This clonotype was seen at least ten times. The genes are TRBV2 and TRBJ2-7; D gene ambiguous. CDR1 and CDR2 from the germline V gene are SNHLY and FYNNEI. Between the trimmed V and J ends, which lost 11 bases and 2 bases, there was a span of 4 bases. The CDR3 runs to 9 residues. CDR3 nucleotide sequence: TGTGCCCCCCCCTACGAGCAGTACTTC. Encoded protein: CAPPYEQYF.

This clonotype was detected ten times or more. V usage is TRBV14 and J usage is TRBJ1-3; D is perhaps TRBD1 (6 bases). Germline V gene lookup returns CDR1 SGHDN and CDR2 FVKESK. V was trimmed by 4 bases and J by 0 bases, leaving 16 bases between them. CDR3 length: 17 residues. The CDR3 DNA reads TGTGCCAGCAGCCCCAAGCGGGGACAAAGCTCTGGAAACACCATATATTTT. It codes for CASSPKRGQSSGNTIYF.

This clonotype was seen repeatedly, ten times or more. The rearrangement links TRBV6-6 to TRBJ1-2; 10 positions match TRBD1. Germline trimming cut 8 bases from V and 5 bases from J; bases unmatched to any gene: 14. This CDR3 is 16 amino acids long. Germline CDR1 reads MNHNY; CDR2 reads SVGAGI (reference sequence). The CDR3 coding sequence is TGTGCCAGCCGAAACCGAAGACAGGGGGCGGGTTATGGCTACACCTTC. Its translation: CASRNRRQGAGYGYTF.

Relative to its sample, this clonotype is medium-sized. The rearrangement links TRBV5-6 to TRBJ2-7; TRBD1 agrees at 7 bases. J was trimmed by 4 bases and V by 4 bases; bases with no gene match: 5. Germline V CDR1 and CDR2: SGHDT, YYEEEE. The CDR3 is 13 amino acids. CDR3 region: CASSGRDRYEQYF. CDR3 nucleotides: TGTGCCAGCAGCGGCCGGGACAGATACGAGCAGTACTTC.

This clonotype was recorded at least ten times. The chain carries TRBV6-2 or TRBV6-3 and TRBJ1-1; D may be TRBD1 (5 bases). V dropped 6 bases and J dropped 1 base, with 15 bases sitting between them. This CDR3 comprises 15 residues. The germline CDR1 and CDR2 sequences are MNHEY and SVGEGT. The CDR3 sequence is CASSWDVRSNTEAFF. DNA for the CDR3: TGTGCCAGCAGCTGGGACGTGCGATCGAACACTGAAGCTTTCTTT.

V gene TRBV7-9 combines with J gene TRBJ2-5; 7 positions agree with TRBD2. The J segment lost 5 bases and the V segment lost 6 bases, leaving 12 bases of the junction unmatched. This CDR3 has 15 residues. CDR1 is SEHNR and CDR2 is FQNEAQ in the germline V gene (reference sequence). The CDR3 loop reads CASRVAGLLTETQYF. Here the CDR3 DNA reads TGTGCCAGCAGAGTAGCGGGCCTCCTTACGGAGACCCAGTACTTC.

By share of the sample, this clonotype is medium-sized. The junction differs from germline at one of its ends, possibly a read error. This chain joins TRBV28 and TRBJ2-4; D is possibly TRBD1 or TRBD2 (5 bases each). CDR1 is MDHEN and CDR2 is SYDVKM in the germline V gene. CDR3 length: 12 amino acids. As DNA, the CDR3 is TGTGCCAGCAGTTCTGGGACCCGACTCGAGGGGTTC. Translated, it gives CASSSGTRLEGF.

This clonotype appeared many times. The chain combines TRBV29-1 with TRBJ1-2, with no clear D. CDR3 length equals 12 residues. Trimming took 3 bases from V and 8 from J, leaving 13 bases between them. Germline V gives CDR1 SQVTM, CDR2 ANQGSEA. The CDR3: CSVETGIGGYTF. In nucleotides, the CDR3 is TGCAGCGTTGAGACGGGAATCGGGGGCTACACCTTC.

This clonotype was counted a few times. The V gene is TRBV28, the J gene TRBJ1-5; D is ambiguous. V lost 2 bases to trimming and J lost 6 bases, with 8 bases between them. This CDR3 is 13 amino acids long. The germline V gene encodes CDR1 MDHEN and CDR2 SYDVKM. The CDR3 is CASSLGEGQPQHF. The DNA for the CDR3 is TGTGCCAGCAGTTTAGGGGAGGGTCAGCCCCAGCATTTT.

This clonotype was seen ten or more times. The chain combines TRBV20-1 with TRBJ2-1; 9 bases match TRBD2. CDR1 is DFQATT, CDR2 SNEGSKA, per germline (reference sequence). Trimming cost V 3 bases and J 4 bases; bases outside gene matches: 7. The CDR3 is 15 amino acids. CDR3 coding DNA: TGCAGTGCTAGTCCCACCAGCGGGGGGTACAATGAGCAGTTCTTC. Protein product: CSASPTSGGYNEQFF.

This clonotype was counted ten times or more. The CDR3 spells CSVGGTASNYGYTF. The CDR3 region has the DNA TGCAGCGTCGGGGGGACAGCTTCCAACTATGGCTACACCTTC. This chain uses TRBV29-1 with TRBJ1-2; 7 positions match TRBD1. The germline gives CDR1 SQVTM, CDR2 ANQGSEA. CDR3 length: 14 amino acids. Trimming took 6 bases from V and 2 from J; bases not matched to a gene: 9.

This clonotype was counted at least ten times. The CDR3 region has the DNA TGCGCCAGCAGCACAGGAGCGAATTCACCCCTCCACTTT. It is translated as CASSTGANSPLHF. V and J are TRBV5-1 and TRBJ1-6, with a possible D match to TRBD1 (5 bases). The CDR3 extends over 13 amino acids. Germline V lookup: CDR1 SGHRS, CDR2 YFSETQ. V gave up 4 bases and J gave up 7 bases, with 9 bases separating them.

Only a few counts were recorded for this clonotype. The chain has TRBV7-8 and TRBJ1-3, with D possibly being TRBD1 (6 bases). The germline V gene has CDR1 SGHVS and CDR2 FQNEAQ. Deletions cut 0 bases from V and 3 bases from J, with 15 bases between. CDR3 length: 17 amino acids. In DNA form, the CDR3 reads TGTGCCAGCAGCTTAGCAGCGGGGAGGGGGAGTGGAAACACCATATATTTT. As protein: CASSLAAGRGSGNTIYF.

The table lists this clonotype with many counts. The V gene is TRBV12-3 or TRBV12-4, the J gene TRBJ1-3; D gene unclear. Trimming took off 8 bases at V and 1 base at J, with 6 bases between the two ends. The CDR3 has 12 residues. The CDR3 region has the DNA TGTGCCAGCTATTTTTCTGGAAACACCATATATTTT. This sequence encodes CASYFSGNTIYF.

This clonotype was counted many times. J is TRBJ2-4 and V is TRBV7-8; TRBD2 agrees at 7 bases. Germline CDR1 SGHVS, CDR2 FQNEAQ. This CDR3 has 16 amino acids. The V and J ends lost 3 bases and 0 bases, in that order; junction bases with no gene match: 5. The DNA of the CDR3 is TGTGCCAGCAGCTTTGCTAGCGGCCAAGCCAAAAACATTCAGTACTTC. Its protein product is CASSFASGQAKNIQYF.